This T cell receptor beta chain was captured in a study of shared clonotypes between healthy human individuals. Naive CD8 cells were CD45RO-negative, positively selected for CCR7, excluding terminally differentiated effector memory CD45RA+ cells. The donors were all Caucasian adults (living in Nashville, Tennessee). This CDR3 spans 15 amino acids. Germline values: CDR1 LGHNA, CDR2 YSLEER. V shed 0 bases, J shed 6 bases, and the junction held 7 bases outside the gene matches. When replicate PCRs were run on sorted subsets, they used 150 to 250 ng DNA, roughly 30,000 T cell genomes. Sequenced by immunoSEQ multiplex PCR; TCRdb stores in-frame clones only, minus some. The table has about 680,000 clones, about 90% seen once; the top ten hold about 24%.

V is TRBV4-3 and J is TRBJ2-7, with TRBD1 matching 8 bases. The sequence was obtained from a man between 25 and 39 years old in good health. The sequencing sample was made of naive CD8+ T cells sorted from blood. The DNA for the CDR3 is TGCGCCAGCAGCCAAGACAGGGGGCGCGTTGGCGAGCAGTACTTC. Its protein is CASSQDRGRVGEQYF.